One sample yielded the 22 T cell receptor beta chains listed below, sequenced in a study of T cell repertoires in cytomegalovirus infection. TCRdb independently ran MiXCR on the reads; one entry per CDR3 protein. The table has 200,000 to 300,000 distinct CDR3 sequences, around 9% seen once. The sample consisted of PBMCs. These receptors all stem from a human donor in good health (CMV status not recorded). Some clones in this sample may be carry-over from other donors' samples.

This clonotype was recorded a few times. The chain is built from TRBV7-2 and TRBJ1-4, with D possibly being TRBD1 (6 bases). Germline CDR1 SGHTA, CDR2 FQGNSA. The CDR3 consists of 17 residues. The germline V and J ends were trimmed by 1 base and 10 bases, with 22 bases remaining between them. This CDR3 is CASSLVGTPANKGKLFF. The CDR3 nucleotides are TGTGCCAGCAGCTTAGTCGGGACACCCGCTAATAAGGGAAAACTGTTTTTT.

This clonotype was recorded at least ten times. CDR3 in DNA: TGTGCCAGCAGTTACGGCCTAGCGGGGACCAATGAGCAGTTCTTC. Protein product: CASSYGLAGTNEQFF. The chain combines TRBV6-2 or TRBV6-3 with TRBJ2-1; TRBD2 matches 9 bases. The CDR3 spans 15 residues. The ends lost 2 bases at V and 6 bases at J; junction bases unmatched: 5. CDR1 is MNHEY, CDR2 SVGEGT, per germline.

This clonotype was seen repeatedly, ten times or more. In nucleotides, the CDR3 is TGTGCCAGCAGCTTATCCCCGGGGGATACGCAGTATTTT. Protein: CASSLSPGDTQYF. The J gene is TRBJ2-3, the V gene TRBV7-3; D may be TRBD2 (5 bases). V lost 2 bases and J 6 bases, leaving 9 bases between the germline ends. Germline assignment: CDR1 SGHTA and CDR2 FQGTGA. The CDR3 has 13 amino acids.

This clonotype was seen at least ten times. This chain links TRBV7-2 with TRBJ1-1; 9 bases align to TRBD1. Germline CDR1 SGHTA, CDR2 FQGNSA. This CDR3 is 15 amino acids long. The junction had 5 bases not matched to a gene; V was cut back by 1 base and J by 5 bases. This CDR3 reads CASSLDRGPLTEAFF. CDR3 nucleotides: TGTGCCAGCAGCTTAGACAGGGGGCCTTTAACTGAAGCTTTCTTT.

The chain recombines TRBV11-2 with TRBJ2-5; 10 bases match TRBD2. CDR3 size: 16 residues. CDR1 SGHAT and CDR2 FQNNGV come from the germline V gene. J gave up 1 base and V 0 bases, and 2 bases lay outside the gene matches. The CDR3 loop reads CASSLELAGLQETQYF. The CDR3 nucleotides are TGTGCCAGCAGCTTAGAACTAGCGGGGCTCCAAGAGACCCAGTACTTC.

This clonotype was picked up many times. V gene TRBV5-1 combines with J gene TRBJ2-3; unclear D gene. The CDR3 loop spans 13 amino acids. The V gene's germline CDR1 is SGHRS and CDR2 YFSETQ. V was cut by 0 bases and J by 6 bases, with 8 bases left in between. The CDR3 reads CASSLASLDTQYF. In DNA form, the CDR3 reads TGCGCCAGCAGCTTGGCCTCCTTGGATACGCAGTATTTT. Full variable domain (outside the CDR3, taken from reference TRBV5-1 and TRBJ2-3): KAGVTQTPRYLIKTRGQQVTLSCSPISGHRSVSWYQQTPGQGLQFLFEYFSETQRNKGNFPGRFSGRQFSNSRSEMNVSTLELGDSALYLCASSLASLDTQYFGPGTRLTVL.

This clonotype was picked up many times. The rearrangement links TRBV7-2 to TRBJ2-7, with 9 bases that match TRBD1. The CDR3 length is 17 residues. V trimming: 7 bases; J trimming: 2 bases; junction bases outside the gene matches: 15. The germline CDR1 and CDR2 sequences are SGHTA and FQGNSA. The CDR3 protein is CASTQGIGTGFAYEQYF. DNA for the CDR3: TGTGCCAGCACCCAGGGGATCGGGACAGGGTTCGCCTACGAGCAGTACTTC. The variable domain in full, completed from reference TRBV7-2 and TRBJ2-7, reads GAGVSQSPSNKVTEKGKDVELRCDPISGHTALYWYRQSLGQGLEFLIYFQGNSAPDKSGLPSDRFSAERTGGSVSTLTIQRTQQEDSAVYLCASTQGIGTGFAYEQYFGPGTRLTVT.

This clonotype has ten or more counts. The chain uses TRBV28 and TRBJ1-2; D ambiguous. This CDR3 has 12 amino acids. Germline V gene data show CDR1 as MDHEN and CDR2 as SYDVKM. Trimming removed 3 bases at V and 8 bases at J, with 10 bases between. The CDR3: CASSFGMQGYTF. The CDR3 region has the DNA TGTGCCAGCAGTTTTGGGATGCAGGGCTACACCTTC.

This clonotype was detected only a few times. The chain couples TRBV20-1 to TRBJ2-1, with 9 bases that match TRBD1. The CDR3 has 15 amino acids. Germline V gene sequence: CDR1 DFQATT, CDR2 SNEGSKA (reference sequence). V was pared by 0 bases and J by 6 bases, with 6 bases of the junction left unmatched. The CDR3 coding sequence is TGCAGTGCTAGAGATTACGGGACAGGGACCAATGAGCAGTTCTTC. It translates to CSARDYGTGTNEQFF.

At least ten counts were recorded for this clonotype. The V gene is TRBV20-1, the J gene TRBJ1-1; D gene uncertain. The CDR3 spans 12 residues. The germline V and J ends were trimmed by 5 bases and 0 bases, with 7 bases remaining between them. CDR1 DFQATT and CDR2 SNEGSKA come from the germline V gene (reference sequence). This CDR3 reads CSAPGMNTEAFF. The CDR3 DNA reads as TGCAGTGCTCCAGGAATGAACACTGAAGCTTTCTTT.

This chain connects TRBV18 to TRBJ2-1; TRBD2 might be the D (6 bases). V lost 3 bases, J lost 2 bases, and 11 bases lay in between. The CDR3 has 15 residues. Looked up from germline, CDR1 is KGHSH and CDR2 is LQKENI. CDR3 amino acids: CASSPEGTAYNEQFF. The CDR3 DNA is TGTGCCAGCTCACCGGAGGGGACGGCCTACAATGAGCAGTTCTTC.

Only one count was recorded for this clonotype. The V gene is TRBV20-1, the J gene TRBJ1-3; D not certain. Germline-derived CDR1 and CDR2 are DFQATT and SNEGSKA (reference sequence). V was cut by 6 bases and J by 0 bases, with 12 bases left in between. This CDR3 spans 14 amino acids. CDR3 sequence: CSAKDGGSGNTIYF. As DNA, the CDR3 is TGCAGTGCGAAGGACGGAGGCTCTGGAAACACCATATATTTT.

This clonotype was seen many times. The chain employs TRBV28 and TRBJ2-3, with no clear D. The CDR3 totals 12 residues. CDR1 and CDR2 (germline): MDHEN, SYDVKM. The ends were cut back, 3 bases at V and 3 bases at J, with 4 bases in the middle. CDR3 in DNA: TGTGCCAGCAGTTTTATGACAGATACGCAGTATTTT. It translates to CASSFMTDTQYF.

This clonotype was observed a few times. This sequence joins TRBV11-2 and TRBJ1-4, with D perhaps TRBD1 (5 bases). The germline V and J ends were trimmed by 6 bases and 7 bases, with 15 bases remaining between them. The CDR3 covers 14 residues. Germline CDR1 SGHAT, CDR2 FQNNGV. The CDR3: CASRRTRRGEKLFF. The CDR3 DNA is TGTGCCAGCAGAAGAACCAGGAGGGGTGAAAAACTGTTTTTT.

This clonotype occurred many times. The chain is built from TRBV5-5 and TRBJ2-2; D may be TRBD1 (5 bases). Germline CDR1 is SGHKS and CDR2 is YYEKEE (reference sequence). CDR3 length: 15 amino acids. V lost 4 bases to trimming and J lost 10 bases, with 20 bases between them. CDR3 nucleotides: TGTGCCAGCAGCCCGCTCGGACAAACAGTCCCGGAGCTGTTTTTT. It codes for CASSPLGQTVPELFF.

This rearrangement joins TRBV27 to TRBJ1-5; TRBD1 agrees at 10 bases. Looked up from germline, CDR1 is MNHEY and CDR2 is SMNVEV (reference sequence). After removal of 10 bases from V and 8 bases from J, the junction contained 5 bases not matched to a gene. The CDR3 consists of 12 residues. In nucleotides, the CDR3 is TGTGCCACACGACAGGGGGCTGAGCCCCAGCATTTT. It encodes CATRQGAEPQHF.

In this sample, this clonotype turned up many times. The chain joins TRBV12-3 or TRBV12-4 to TRBJ1-6; 10 positions agree with TRBD1. This CDR3 has 15 amino acids. Trimming removed 1 base from V and 7 bases from J; junction bases left unmatched: 1. The CDR3 nucleotides read TGTGCCAGCAGTTTAGGGGGACAGGGGAATTCACCCCTCCACTTT. This gives the protein CASSLGGQGNSPLHF.

There are a few counts of this clonotype. The chain employs TRBV6-2 or TRBV6-3 and TRBJ1-5; no definite D call. The CDR3 covers 14 residues. The V gene lost 7 bases and the J gene lost 4 bases, with 14 bases spanning the gap. The V gene's germline CDR1 is MNHEY and CDR2 SVGEGT. The CDR3 loop is CASTPGSRNQPQHF. In nucleotides, the CDR3 is TGTGCCAGCACCCCGGGGTCGAGGAATCAGCCCCAGCATTTT.

The chain has TRBV5-8 and TRBJ2-5; TRBD1 aligns across 7 bases. In germline, CDR1 is SGHTS, CDR2 YDEGEE. V dropped 4 bases and J dropped 6; count of bases not matched to a gene: 3. The CDR3 is made up of 12 amino acids. The CDR3 DNA reads TGTGCCAGCAGCATCAGGGGGAAGACCCAGTACTTC. Translated, it gives CASSIRGKTQYF.

There are many counts of this clonotype. This sequence joins TRBV19 and TRBJ2-7; tentatively, D is TRBD1 (7 bases). Trimming stripped 5 bases from V and 2 bases from J, with 19 bases between. CDR1 and CDR2 (germline): LNHDA, SQIVND (reference sequence). This CDR3 is built from 16 residues. CDR3 region: CASSPLGSTGAYEQYF. The CDR3 coding sequence is TGTGCCAGTAGTCCCCTCGGGAGCACAGGGGCCTACGAGCAGTACTTC. The full variable domain, with the rest looked up from reference TRBV19 and TRBJ2-7, is DGGITQSPKYLFRKEGQNVTLSCEQNLNHDAMYWYRQDPGQGLRLIYYSQIVNDFQKGDIAEGYSVSREKKESFPLTVTSAQKNPTAFYLCASSPLGSTGAYEQYFGPGTRLTVT.

This clonotype was seen at least ten times. This rearrangement joins TRBV11-3 to TRBJ2-3; no firm D call. The CDR3 runs to 14 residues. Between the trimmed V and J ends, which lost 4 bases and 2 bases, there was a span of 10 bases. CDR1 is SGHNT, CDR2 YENEEA, per germline. The CDR3 protein is CASSWLLATDTQYF. The CDR3 DNA follows: TGTGCCAGCAGCTGGTTGTTGGCCACAGATACGCAGTATTTT.

This clonotype was detected many times. This sequence joins TRBV7-2 and TRBJ2-7; 9 nucleotides match TRBD2. V gave up 4 bases and J gave up 1 base; unmatched junction bases: 2. This CDR3 is 14 amino acids long. Germline V gene lookup returns CDR1 SGHTA and CDR2 FQGNSA. In DNA form, the CDR3 reads TGTGCCAGCAGCTATACTAGCGGGTCCTACGAGCAGTACTTC. Translated, it gives CASSYTSGSYEQYF.